This entry lists 30 T cell receptor beta chains sequenced from one sample in a study of blood T cell repertoires in COVID-19. Assay used: immunoSEQ multiplex PCR; TCRdb lists only in-frame clones, some missing. The sample lists more than 100,000 clones, around 82% occurring once. Sequenced sample: peripheral blood. The receptor source for this set is a man aged 55 to 70 with acute or convalescent COVID-19.

This clone came up once. DNA for the CDR3: TGTGCCAGCAGCCAGAGGCTAGCGGGAGGGCCCGGGGGAGATACGCAGTATTTT. This translates into CASSQRLAGGPGGDTQYF. This chain connects TRBV3-1 (or the pseudogene TRBV3-2) to TRBJ2-3, with 12 nucleotides matching TRBD2. Germline V lookup: CDR1 LGHDT, CDR2 YNNKEL (reference sequence). The CDR3 has 18 amino acids. V was clipped by 3 bases and J by 5 bases; unmatched bases: 12.

The V call is TRBV27, the J call TRBJ1-5; tentatively, D is TRBD1 (5 bases). The V end was cut by 3 bases, the J end by 6 bases, with 15 bases between. The CDR3 contains 15 residues. Germline V gene lookup returns CDR1 MNHEY and CDR2 SMNVEV (reference sequence). The CDR3 DNA follows: TGTGCCAGCAGTTTGGGTGGAGGGGTTGTTCAGCCCCAGCATTTT. This gives the protein CASSLGGGVVQPQHF.

This chain uses TRBV3-1 (or the pseudogene TRBV3-2) with TRBJ2-5; 9 bases line up with TRBD2. The germline V gene encodes CDR1 LGHDT and CDR2 YNNKEL (reference sequence). The CDR3 is 16 amino acids. The V and J ends lost 8 bases and 1 base, in that order; junction bases with no gene match: 11. DNA of the CDR3: TGTGCCAGCGCACGGGGGGCGGGAGGGCTCCAAGAGACCCAGTACTTC. Its protein product is CASARGAGGLQETQYF.

The genes are TRBV5-1 and TRBJ2-5, with 8 bases that match TRBD2. V dropped 0 bases and J dropped 4; count of bases not matched to a gene: 2. The CDR3 runs to 14 residues. Looked up from germline, CDR1 is SGHRS and CDR2 is YFSETQ. CDR3 region: CASSLGGGSETQYF. CDR3 nucleotides: TGCGCCAGCAGCTTGGGCGGGGGGTCAGAGACCCAGTACTTC.

J is TRBJ2-7 and V is TRBV10-2; D might be TRBD2 (6 bases). Looked up from germline, CDR1 is WSHSY and CDR2 is SAAADI. The CDR3 covers 16 residues. The V gene lost 0 bases and the J gene lost 3 bases, with 15 bases spanning the gap. CDR3: CASSESGGTALYEQYF. CDR3 in DNA: TGCGCCAGCAGTGAGTCGGGCGGGACCGCCCTCTACGAGCAGTACTTC.

This chain connects TRBV27 to TRBJ2-7; possibly TRBD2 for D (7 bases). This CDR3 has 13 amino acids. V dropped 11 bases and J dropped 7 bases, with 21 bases sitting between them. Germline V gene sequence: CDR1 MNHEY, CDR2 SMNVEV (reference sequence). The CDR3 sequence is CARRAGGPGEQYF. The CDR3 DNA is TGTGCCCGCCGGGCCGGGGGGCCGGGGGAGCAGTACTTC.

J is TRBJ1-2 and V is TRBV7-8; D unresolved. Germline V gene sequence: CDR1 SGHVS, CDR2 FQNEAQ. This CDR3 is built from 12 residues. V dropped 5 bases and J dropped 8 bases, with 12 bases sitting between them. DNA for the CDR3: TGTGCCAGCAGCCCGCGAGGCCGGGGCTACACCTTC. Translated: CASSPRGRGYTF.

The CDR3 nucleotides are TGCGCCAGCAGGCTTGCTAGCGGGGGGGCCGGTATTTCCTACGAGCAGTACTTC. Encoded protein: CASRLASGGAGISYEQYF. This sequence joins TRBV5-1 and TRBJ2-7; 12 nucleotides align to TRBD2. V was pared by 5 bases and J by 1 base, with 13 bases of the junction left unmatched. CDR3 length equals 18 residues. Germline CDR1 and CDR2: SGHRS and YFSETQ.

The J gene is TRBJ1-2, the V gene TRBV6-4, with D perhaps matching TRBD1 (6 bases). In germline, CDR1 is MRHNA, CDR2 SNTAGT. This CDR3 spans 16 amino acids. Trimming pared 7 bases from V and 3 bases from J, leaving 21 bases between. The CDR3 is CASIRGGPDSDYGYTF. The CDR3 DNA is TGTGCCAGCATCAGGGGTGGGCCCGACTCTGACTATGGCTACACCTTC.

This chain links TRBV11-2 with TRBJ2-7, with 8 positions matching TRBD1. After removal of 5 bases from V and 2 bases from J, the junction contained 8 bases not matched to a gene. The CDR3 extends over 15 amino acids. Germline CDR1 reads SGHAT; CDR2 reads FQNNGV. The CDR3 sequence is CASSPDRDRTYEQYF. The CDR3 nucleotides are TGTGCCAGCAGCCCGGACCGGGACAGGACCTACGAGCAGTACTTC.

The chain combines TRBV7-9 with TRBJ2-7; tentative D call: TRBD2 (5 bases). The V gene lost 2 bases and the J gene lost 7 bases, with 12 bases spanning the gap. This CDR3 is built from 13 residues. Germline CDR1 is SEHNR and CDR2 is FQNEAQ (reference sequence). CDR3 region: CASSLSAPGEQYF. Here the CDR3 DNA reads TGTGCCAGCAGCTTATCAGCGCCGGGGGAGCAGTACTTC.

This chain joins TRBV7-2 and TRBJ2-7, with TRBD2 identical over 12 bases. V dropped 1 base and J dropped 4; count of bases not matched to a gene: 5. Germline V gene sequence: CDR1 SGHTA, CDR2 FQGNSA. The CDR3 extends over 16 amino acids. CDR3 amino acids: CASSLEGTSGGYEQYF. CDR3 coding DNA: TGTGCCAGCAGCTTAGAGGGAACTAGCGGGGGGTACGAGCAGTACTTC.

The J gene is TRBJ2-3, the V gene TRBV29-1; 9 nucleotides agree with TRBD2. There are 16 residues in the CDR3. Germline loops: CDR1 SQVTM, CDR2 ANQGSEA. With 1 base clipped from V and 1 base from J, the junction kept 6 bases outside the gene matches. Here the CDR3 reads CSVEASGRRGTDTQYF. The CDR3, as DNA: TGCAGCGTTGAAGCGAGCGGGAGGCGGGGCACAGATACGCAGTATTTT.

The table lists this clone with a count of one. V gene TRBV29-1 combines with J gene TRBJ1-5, with D possibly TRBD1 on 5 matching bases. There are 13 residues in the CDR3. V dropped 5 bases and J dropped 7 bases, with 15 bases sitting between them. Germline values: CDR1 SQVTM, CDR2 ANQGSEA. CDR3 loop: CSVSGDRVQPQHF. The DNA for the CDR3 is TGCAGCGTTTCGGGGGATCGGGTCCAGCCCCAGCATTTT.

This chain links TRBV5-4 with TRBJ2-1; D may be TRBD2 (7 bases). The V gene's germline CDR1 is SGHNT and CDR2 YYREEE (reference sequence). The CDR3 covers 15 residues. Between the trimmed V and J ends, which lost 0 bases and 6 bases, there was a span of 13 bases. The CDR3 region is CASSLGLAGANEQFF. In DNA, the CDR3 is TGTGCCAGCAGCTTGGGACTAGCAGGGGCCAATGAGCAGTTCTTC. Combining the CDR3 with reference TRBV5-4 and TRBJ2-1 gives the whole variable domain ETGVTQSPTHLIKTRGQQVTLRCSSQSGHNTVSWYQQALGQGPQFIFQYYREEENGRGNFPPRFSGLQFPNYSSELNVNALELDDSALYLCASSLGLAGANEQFFGPGTRLTVL.

The rearrangement links TRBV29-1 to TRBJ2-5, with TRBD2 identical over 12 bases. CDR1 is SQVTM and CDR2 is ANQGSEA in the germline V gene. V dropped 4 bases and J dropped 5; count of bases not matched to a gene: 5. The CDR3 extends over 14 amino acids. The CDR3 DNA follows: TGCAGCGTTGGACTAGCGGGAGTTGGGGAGACCCAGTACTTC. Amino acids: CSVGLAGVGETQYF.

The gene calls are TRBV19 and TRBJ1-5; D ambiguous. The germline V and J ends were trimmed by 3 bases and 11 bases, with 11 bases remaining between them. The CDR3 is 12 amino acids. Germline V gene lookup returns CDR1 LNHDA and CDR2 SQIVND (reference sequence). The DNA for the CDR3 is TGTGCCAGTAGTATTGATGTCGAGACCCAGCATTTT. It specifies CASSIDVETQHF.

CDR3 sequence reads: CASSPEGDGELFF. As DNA, the CDR3 is TGTGCCAGCAGCCCAGAAGGGGACGGGGAGCTGTTTTTT. The chain recombines TRBV7-9 with TRBJ2-2, with D possibly being TRBD1 (5 bases). CDR3 size: 13 residues. V lost 5 bases to trimming and J lost 7 bases, with 11 bases between them. Germline values: CDR1 SEHNR, CDR2 FQNEAQ (reference sequence).

This clone has a handful of counts. The J gene is TRBJ2-1, the V gene TRBV7-2; 7 bases agree with TRBD2. The CDR3 totals 18 residues. After removal of 2 bases from V and 2 bases from J, the junction contained 12 bases not matched to a gene. Germline V gives CDR1 SGHTA, CDR2 FQGNSA. CDR3 loop: CASSLSASGSGAYNEQFF. The CDR3 DNA sequence: TGTGCCAGCAGCTTATCTGCCTCAGGGAGCGGGGCCTACAATGAGCAGTTCTTC.

The V and J genes are TRBV24-1 and TRBJ2-2, with D tentatively TRBD2 (6 bases). There are 16 residues in the CDR3. The ends were cut back, 1 base at V and 3 bases at J, with 11 bases in the middle. From germline, CDR1 is KGHDR and CDR2 SFDVKD. In DNA form, the CDR3 reads TGTGCCACCAGTGATTTCGCGGGGTCATACACCGGGGAGCTGTTTTTT. Residues: CATSDFAGSYTGELFF.

J is TRBJ2-3 and V is TRBV27; 12 nucleotides line up with TRBD1. The germline gives CDR1 MNHEY, CDR2 SMNVEV (reference sequence). This CDR3 spans 17 amino acids. Trimming at V came to 6 bases and at J to 4 bases, leaving 11 bases not matched to a gene. DNA of the CDR3: TGTGCCAGCAGCCGGGACAGGGGGCGCCTGAGTCCAGATACGCAGTATTTT. Encoded protein: CASSRDRGRLSPDTQYF.

This clone was seen once. The J gene is TRBJ2-3, the V gene TRBV7-2; 16 bases line up with TRBD2. The trim removed 5 bases at V and 9 bases at J, leaving 14 bases unmatched. The germline V gene encodes CDR1 SGHTA and CDR2 FQGNSA. There are 18 residues in the CDR3. The CDR3 sequence is CASSLEGTSGRAGATQYF. In nucleotides, the CDR3 is TGTGCCAGCAGCCTAGAAGGGACTAGCGGGAGGGCTGGAGCCACGCAGTATTTT.

The gene calls are TRBV6-6 and TRBJ2-5, with TRBD1 matching over 11 bases. The CDR3 is 14 amino acids. Germline CDR1 and CDR2: MNHNY and SVGAGI (reference sequence). Unmatched junction bases numbered 4, after V lost 5 bases and J lost 5 bases. CDR3 DNA: TGTGCCAGCAGTACGGACAGGGGGCAGGAGACCCAGTACTTC. It specifies CASSTDRGQETQYF.

This clone was seen a few times. The rearrangement uses TRBV24-1 and TRBJ2-7; D is perhaps TRBD2 (6 bases). The V gene lost 3 bases and the J gene lost 5 bases, with 10 bases spanning the gap. This CDR3 contains 13 residues. The germline V gene encodes CDR1 KGHDR and CDR2 SFDVKD. In DNA form, the CDR3 reads TGTGCCACCAGTGATCCGGGACTGGACGAGCAGTACTTC. Protein sequence: CATSDPGLDEQYF.

This clone was counted only a few times. The rearrangement links TRBV27 to TRBJ2-7; 7 positions match TRBD1. Losses at the gene ends were 3 bases for V and 4 bases for J; bases not matched to a gene: 3. The CDR3 sequence is 13 residues long. In germline, CDR1 is MNHEY, CDR2 SMNVEV (reference sequence). This CDR3 reads CASSFTGEYEQYF. In nucleotides, the CDR3 is TGTGCCAGCAGTTTTACAGGGGAATACGAGCAGTACTTC.

CDR3 loop: CASSPFRTADGYTF. The DNA of the CDR3 is TGTGCCAGCAGCCCGTTTCGTACAGCGGATGGCTACACCTTC. V gene TRBV14 combines with J gene TRBJ1-2; D remains unclear. Germline V CDR1 and CDR2: SGHDN, FVKESK. The ends were cut back, 4 bases at V and 6 bases at J, with 15 bases in the middle. The CDR3 spans 14 residues.

This chain uses TRBV27 with TRBJ1-5, with 9 bases identical to TRBD1. This CDR3 has 14 residues. V gave up 6 bases and J gave up 6 bases; unmatched junction bases: 6. Germline CDR1 and CDR2: MNHEY and SMNVEV (reference sequence). The CDR3 loop is CASSQGTGSQPQHF. Written as DNA, the CDR3 is TGTGCCAGCAGCCAAGGGACAGGGTCTCAGCCCCAGCATTTT.

The chain joins TRBV6-5 to TRBJ1-2; possibly TRBD1 for D (5 bases). Germline CDR1 reads MNHEY; CDR2 reads SVGAGI. Trimming took 6 bases from V and 3 from J, leaving 14 bases between them. This CDR3 is 14 amino acids long. The DNA for the CDR3 is TGTGCCAGCAGCTCCCCGGACATCTACTATGGCTACACCTTC. As protein: CASSSPDIYYGYTF.

The chain links TRBV30 to TRBJ1-1; TRBD1 might be the D (6 bases). V lost 3 bases, J lost 1 base, and 9 bases lay in between. This CDR3 has 13 amino acids. Per germline, CDR1 GTSNPN and CDR2 SVGIG (reference sequence). The CDR3, as DNA: TGTGCCTGGAGGGACAGTCCGAACACTGAAGCTTTCTTT. Protein sequence: CAWRDSPNTEAFF.

The sample holds a few counts of this clone. The CDR3 loop reads CASIPATGTGLIYNEQFF. The CDR3 nucleotides read TGTGCCAGCATCCCCGCTACAGGGACAGGGCTCATCTACAATGAGCAGTTCTTC. The rearrangement joins TRBV2 to TRBJ2-1; TRBD1 matches at 9 bases. The CDR3 length is 18 residues. Germline V gene sequence: CDR1 SNHLY, CDR2 FYNNEI. J gave up 3 bases and V 7 bases, and 16 bases lay outside the gene matches. Together with reference TRBV2 and TRBJ2-1, the CDR3 gives the full variable domain: EPEVTQTPSHQVTQMGQEVILRCVPISNHLYFYWYRQILGQKVEFLVSFYNNEISEKSEIFDDQFSVERPDGSNFTLKIRSTKLEDSAMYFCASIPATGTGLIYNEQFFGPGTRLTVL.